This T cell receptor (beta chain) is from a study of cytomegalovirus exposure and HLA in healthy donors (dated by TCRdb to about 2017). Notes on the research overall: In an earlier analysis of roughly 590 of the donors, 276 Gb of sequence data and just under 120 million unique TCR beta sequences from 150 million to 200 million T cells were reported. On average, roughly 200,000 unique TCR beta nucleotide sequences were sequenced per donor among 398 genotyped donors of the cohort, with roughly 20% of those sequences being non-productive. A later analysis re-examined previously published TCR beta repertoires from 500 to 700 donors and added high-resolution HLA genotyping to investigate patterns of TCR occurrence. An early release that covered fewer than 750 HLA-typed donors contained approximately 300 gigabases of sequencing data and 75 million to 100 million unique TCR sequences. Every repertoire in the discovery cohort had been generated on one and the same sequencing platform. High-throughput TCR immunosequencing, statistical association of individual TCRs with disease status, and machine learning were combined to predict cytomegalovirus infection status. Of the approximately 400 genotyped donors, over 70% fell in the genetic ancestry cluster associated with self-reported Caucasian donors. HLA typing included class I and class II loci at four-digit resolution. Donor age, sex, ethnicity and CMV serostatus were compiled alongside the repertoire data. The aim of the study was to test whether cataloging public T cell receptors could identify signatures of past pathogen exposure. Because of strong linkage in the cohort, five DR-DQ haplotypes were treated as single units for association and clustering. The later analysis used no new phenotypic data to find candidate immune exposures, relying instead on TCR beta sequences and their occurrence across donors. The number of donors typed differed by locus, with roughly 620-640 for A, B, C, DRB1 and DQB1, roughly 520 for DQA1, 606 for DPA1, and 472 for DPB1. In a later genetic analysis, genome-wide SNP genotypes for about three fifths of the 666 donors were used, and that subset was treated as a discovery cohort. An earlier analysis of 500 to 650 of the donors applied high-throughput TCR beta sequencing to assess whether each TCR beta V gene segment acted as functional or pseudogenic. A separate validation cohort of more than 100 different subjects was used in addition to the 666-subject first cohort. Using immunosequencing, the study profiled T cell repertoires from 666 subjects and related those repertoires to cytomegalovirus serostatus.

The library relied on the immunoSEQ multiplex PCR assay. For the multiplex PCR, a mixture combining 60 forward primers for TCR Vbeta segments and 13 reverse primers for TCR Jbeta segments was used. A multiplex PCR assay on genomic DNA amplified the CDR3 region of rearranged TCR beta genes. The Illumina HiSeq System was used to sequence the amplified TCR beta libraries as 87-base-pair reads. As for the authors' bioinformatics: Across the 666 repertoires, a later analysis counted some 80 million unique TCR beta chains, around 11 million of which were shared by at least two donors. Raw reads were error-corrected and collapsed into unique sequences with a nearest-neighbor algorithm that merged closely related sequences to remove PCR and sequencing errors. V, D and J gene segments were assigned by aligning CDR3 sequences to IMGT reference sequences. For a sequence to be retained, a match of at least six nucleotides to both a V gene segment and a J gene segment was required. A rearrangement counted as productive if the CDR3 had no stop codons and remained in frame with V and J, and every other rearrangement counted as non-productive. Following IMGT convention, CDR3 was defined as the stretch from the second conserved V-encoded cysteine up to the conserved J-encoded phenylalanine. The earlier analysis of a few hundred of the donors excluded any sequence lacking an unambiguous match to a single V gene segment. In an earlier analysis of some 590 of the donors, a V segment was called functional when productive rearrangements were above 56.7%, and segregating when the standard deviation between donors exceeded 5%. To diagnose cytomegalovirus status from the catalog of TCR beta chain sequences, a statistical classification framework was built. V and J gene assignment, in a later analysis, came from comparing TCR nucleotide sequences with IMGT/GENE-DB human TR gene sequences. In a later analysis, CDR3 sequences and most-parsimonious VDJ recombination scenarios were assigned using the TCRdist pipeline. In a later analysis, each TCR beta chain was defined by its CDR3 amino acid sequence together with its V-gene family, and reads without a unique V-gene family were excluded. To address suspected cross-contamination and a sequencing artifact, a later analysis removed a few hundred highly shared, low-generation-probability nucleotide sequences. In a later analysis, a clonal expansion index for each public chain was calculated from normalized within-repertoire ranks of inferred template counts. In a later analysis, generation probabilities were computed using a VDJ recombination model fitted to out-of-frame rearrangements, and the results were checked against IGoR. A later analysis scored TCR-TCR, TCR-HLA and TCR-CMV co-occurrence with hypergeometric tests, applying a repertoire-size bias correction to TCR pairs. A later analysis estimated false discovery rates by permuting HLA or CMV assignments 20 times. In a later analysis, co-occurring TCRs were grouped using DBSCAN, with TCRdist sequence similarity added in when clustering inside HLA-allele-positive subsets. Repertoires with fewer than 30,000 or more than 120,000 public chains were left out of co-occurrence clustering, as were five repertoires with anomalous nucleotide sharing. The table was pulled from immuneACCESS by TCRdb, which kept in-frame rearrangements only. Such tables lose some clones; where checked, under half of the loss comes from unresolved V genes, and the rest has no known cause. The V and J calls and clone size come from that table; D and trimming were worked out from the DNA. The sample records some 170,000 clones, about 79% of which are singletons. The ten top clones hold 6.3% of the sample.

The sample holds one count of this clone. What antigen it recognizes has not been identified. No qualities accompany the bases; no much larger clone lies one base away. CDR1 and CDR2 (SGHNT, YENEEA) derive from the germline V gene. V is clipped by 4 bases and J by 5 bases, and the sequence between their germline boundaries is 15 bases long. The CDR3 numbers 15 residues from cysteine through phenylalanine. Only CDR3 DNA remains: 45 bases, in frame from the first base. General study outcomes and caveats: HLA typing was unavailable for some donors at each locus, so association tests used only the typed subset. A later analysis found that most CMV-associated TCR beta chains appeared HLA-restricted, with HLA associations seemingly driven largely by CMV exposure. In a later analysis, several top co-occurrence clusters were reported to appear linked to parvovirus B19, influenza, CMV and Epstein-Barr virus. In an earlier analysis of some 640 of the donors, most TCR beta V segments were observed in productive rearrangements about 90% or about 30% of the time, broadly matching IMGT annotations. In a later genetic analysis, a missense DCLRE1C variant was associated with V-gene and J-gene trimming of TCR beta chains, and the association was replicated in an independent cohort. Specific HLA alleles were associated with more than 15,000 TCR beta sequences at a false discovery rate of 0.05 in a later analysis. The sequencing pipeline was judged likely to have produced a cluster of highly shared sequence variants as a technical artifact. A later analysis found that HLA-associated TCR beta chains were more clonally expanded and had lower generation probabilities than equally common non-associated chains. Correlated functional status among segregating V segments might be attributable to linkage disequilibrium, but an unknown experimental factor could not be ruled out. The presence/absence analyses assumed that sequencing depth was roughly uniform across donors, and that assumption may not be true. The only immune exposure information available for the cohort was CMV serostatus. Assigning TCR associations to individual alleles was difficult when HLA alleles, especially DR and DQ, strongly co-occurred. In a later analysis, the rate of TCR association differed among HLA loci, with DRB1 alleles having the most associated TCRs and HLA-C alleles having the fewest. The study gave a list of 150 to 200 TCR beta chains associated with cytomegalovirus. Cytomegalovirus status was reported to be diagnosed by the classifier with high specificity and sensitivity in both the original and validation cohorts. Most TCR sequences were seen in very few donors, while some public TCRs were found in many individuals. Because the 87-base-pair reads could not distinguish some IMGT-functional V segments, including TRBV6-2 and TRBV6-3, those segments were excluded. In this cohort, only TCR beta chains were sequenced, and detectable features were limited by the absence of alpha or paired-chain data. The authors suggested that the approach could potentially be extended to other disease states and immunological phenotypes. A further reported finding was that TCR beta sequences accurately predicted the HLA-A and HLA-B alleles for most subjects in the first cohort. Because counts were too low, roughly 18 rarely observed V segments, including chromosome 9 orphons, were left out of the earlier analysis of 500 to 750 of the donors. In vitro tests confirmed that a few of the cytomegalovirus-associated TCR beta chains recognize cytomegalovirus antigens. In a later genetic analysis, fewer N-insertions in productive TCRs were reported among donors in an Asian-associated ancestry cluster than the roughly 700-donor mean.

The cohort consisted of 650 to 700 healthy bone marrow donors. All cohort members were sampled while nominally healthy, although unrecorded immune exposures were likely present. The donor was CMV seropositive and belonged to the group of 250 to 300 seropositive cohort members. Every donor gave a peripheral blood sample, and the peripheral blood mononuclear cells from that sample were used for TCR beta sequencing. Genomic DNA extraction from the blood cell samples was performed with the Qiagen DNeasy Blood Extraction Kit. The clonotype was recovered from a man aged 40-49 years in good health and CMV-seropositive. The chain links TRBV11-3 with TRBJ2-4, with TRBD1 tentatively as D gene (6 bases match). Source material: PBMCs. The CDR3 region: CASSSHYRTENIQYF. In nucleotide form, the sequence is TGTGCCAGCAGCTCCCACTACAGGACAGAAAACATTCAGTACTTC.